Listed here are 23 T cell receptor beta chains from one sample, sequenced in a study of memory CD4+ T cells and cytomegalovirus serostatus. The sort gate was single viable CD3+CD4+CD8-CD45RO+ cells for memory CD4+ T cells. TCRdb keeps only in-frame clones here, not all; method: immunoSEQ multiplex PCR. The table lists under 55,000 clones, around 78% of them singletons. Sequenced material: memory CD4+ T cells from blood. These receptors originate from an adult in good health and CMV-seronegative.

The chain combines TRBV19 with TRBJ2-5, with 7 bases lining up with TRBD2. This CDR3 has 15 residues. J lost 4 bases, V lost 1 base, and 6 bases had no gene match. CDR1 LNHDA and CDR2 SQIVND come from the germline V gene (reference sequence). In DNA, the CDR3 is TGTGCCAGTAGTATAGTAAGCGGGGTCCGAGAGACCCAGTACTTC. It specifies CASSIVSGVRETQYF.

This rearrangement joins TRBV30 to TRBJ1-4, with D hard to call. CDR3 size: 16 residues. The V gene's germline CDR1 is GTSNPN and CDR2 SVGIG (reference sequence). Trimming shortened V by 0 bases and J by 1 base, and 12 bases separated the two germline ends. CDR3: CAWSVVGLVTNEKLFF. CDR3 coding DNA: TGTGCCTGGAGTGTAGTTGGCCTCGTAACTAATGAAAAACTGTTTTTT.

V gene TRBV19 combines with J gene TRBJ2-1, with 16 nucleotides matching TRBD2. CDR3 length: 19 residues. Germline CDR1 is LNHDA and CDR2 is SQIVND (reference sequence). J lost 4 bases, V lost 3 bases, and 9 bases had no gene match. CDR3 nucleotides: TGTGCCAGTAGTATTTCCGGGACTAGCGGGAGGGCCCTGTACAATGAGCAGTTCTTC. Translation: CASSISGTSGRALYNEQFF.

The CDR3, as DNA: TGTGCCATCACGAGGGAGAGCAACACTGAAGCTTTCTTT. This sequence encodes CAITRESNTEAFF. The chain links TRBV10-3 to TRBJ1-1; D is unresolved. The CDR3 loop spans 13 amino acids. Germline V gene sequence: CDR1 ENHRY, CDR2 SYGVKD. V was pared by 7 bases and J by 2 bases, with 11 bases between.

By sample share, this clone is medium-sized. The V call is TRBV6-5, the J call TRBJ2-2; D is undetermined. CDR1 MNHEY and CDR2 SVGAGI come from the germline V gene. The CDR3 runs to 12 residues. V lost 6 bases and J lost 5, with 7 bases in between. CDR3 region: CASSRGTGELFF. DNA of the CDR3: TGTGCCAGCAGCCGCGGTACCGGGGAGCTGTTTTTT.

This clone is a singleton in its sample. V is TRBV11-2 and J is TRBJ2-1; D is unresolved. The CDR3 sequence is 11 residues long. Germline V lookup: CDR1 SGHAT, CDR2 FQNNGV. Trimming shortened V by 1 base and J by 7 bases, and 2 bases separated the two germline ends. For the CDR3, the DNA is TGTGCCAGCAGCTTAGCGAATGAGCAGTTCTTC. This gives the protein CASSLANEQFF.

This chain uses TRBV7-9 with TRBJ2-3; perhaps D is TRBD1 or TRBD2 (5 bases each). Trimming shortened V by 2 bases and J by 6 bases, and 12 bases separated the two germline ends. Germline values: CDR1 SEHNR, CDR2 FQNEAQ (reference sequence). The CDR3 totals 14 residues. CDR3 nucleotide sequence: TGTGCCAGCAGCTTACCAGGGACGCTCGATACGCAGTATTTT. It yields the protein CASSLPGTLDTQYF.

The chain uses TRBV11-2 and TRBJ2-7, with D possibly TRBD2 on 6 matching bases. The CDR3 sequence is 15 residues long. Trimming removed 6 bases at V and 1 base at J, with 16 bases between. The V gene's germline CDR1 is SGHAT and CDR2 FQNNGV. The CDR3 DNA follows: TGTGCCAGCAGACGGCCGGGACTGGGATCCTACGAGCAGTACTTC. This sequence encodes CASRRPGLGSYEQYF.

The rearrangement uses TRBV5-8 and TRBJ2-2; D gene ambiguous. The V and J ends lost 2 bases and 1 base respectively, with 9 bases between them. Germline V CDR1 and CDR2: SGHTS, YDEGEE. The CDR3 covers 15 residues. This CDR3 reads CASSFGFRNTGELFF. CDR3 bases: TGTGCCAGCAGCTTCGGCTTCCGGAACACCGGGGAGCTGTTTTTT.

The V call is TRBV19, the J call TRBJ2-4; 7 nucleotides agree with TRBD1. CDR1 and CDR2 (germline): LNHDA, SQIVND (reference sequence). CDR3 length: 16 residues. The trim removed 5 bases at V and 4 bases at J, leaving 11 bases unmatched. This CDR3 reads CASSDRGQALKNIQYF. In DNA, the CDR3 is TGTGCCAGTAGTGACCGAGGACAGGCCCTAAAAAACATTCAGTACTTC.

This chain links TRBV23-1 with TRBJ2-7, with a possible D match to TRBD2 (5 bases). TRBV23-1 is designated an ORF whose function remains uncertain. V gave up 3 bases and J gave up 0 bases, with 18 bases separating them. The CDR3 totals 17 residues. The CDR3 sequence is CASSHPPGLPRSYEQYF. The CDR3 DNA reads as TGCGCCAGCAGTCACCCCCCCGGACTCCCGCGCTCCTACGAGCAGTACTTC.

The chain recombines TRBV11-2 with TRBJ2-7, with D maybe TRBD1 (6 bases). Per the germline V gene, CDR1 is SGHAT and CDR2 is FQNNGV. The V gene lost 0 bases and the J gene lost 0 bases, with 12 bases spanning the gap. The CDR3 contains 16 residues. The CDR3 protein is CASSLDQYRASYEQYF. CDR3 nucleotide sequence: TGTGCCAGCAGCTTAGATCAGTACAGGGCCTCCTACGAGCAGTACTTC.

The chain recombines TRBV2 with TRBJ2-2; TRBD2 aligns across 10 bases. Germline-derived CDR1 and CDR2 are SNHLY and FYNNEI. V lost 6 bases, J lost 5 bases, and 6 bases stayed unmatched. This CDR3 region has 15 residues. The CDR3 is CASSGLTSGTGELFF. CDR3 DNA sequence: TGTGCCAGCAGCGGCCTGACTAGCGGGACCGGGGAGCTGTTTTTT.

The V gene is TRBV6-5, the J gene TRBJ2-2; D may match TRBD1 or TRBD2 (6 bases each). Trimming pared 7 bases from V and 6 bases from J, leaving 15 bases between. Germline loops: CDR1 MNHEY, CDR2 SVGAGI. This CDR3 is 14 amino acids long. The CDR3 spells CASTSEGGPGELFF. The CDR3 DNA sequence: TGTGCCAGCACCTCCGAGGGGGGCCCCGGGGAGCTGTTTTTT.

This chain uses TRBV6-1 with TRBJ1-2; TRBD1 aligns across 8 bases. J gave up 8 bases and V 2 bases, and 7 bases lay outside the gene matches. CDR3 length: 14 amino acids. Germline CDR1 is MNHNS and CDR2 is SASEGT. CDR3 loop: CASSEWLQGGGYTF. CDR3 nucleotides: TGTGCCAGCAGTGAATGGTTACAGGGGGGCGGCTACACCTTC.

The J gene is TRBJ1-4, the V gene TRBV5-4; 12 nucleotides line up with TRBD1. The CDR3 is 17 amino acids. The germline gives CDR1 SGHNT, CDR2 YYREEE (reference sequence). J lost 4 bases, V lost 3 bases, and 7 bases had no gene match. CDR3 nucleotides: TGTGCCAGCAGCTCCGGGACAGGGGGCAGGGGTAATGAAAAACTGTTTTTT. Protein: CASSSGTGGRGNEKLFF.

The V and J genes are TRBV6-1 and TRBJ1-5; the D is unclear. Germline CDR1 MNHNS, CDR2 SASEGT. This CDR3 comprises 12 residues. V was shortened by 7 bases and J by 6 bases, with 10 bases between the two germline ends. CDR3 DNA: TGTGCCAGCACCGGGTTCGGTCAGCCCCAGCATTTT. As protein: CASTGFGQPQHF.

The DNA of the CDR3 is TGTGCCAGCAGCATAACGGACAGGCGGTACCAAGAGACCCAGTACTTC. As protein: CASSITDRRYQETQYF. The chain carries TRBV9 and TRBJ2-5; 7 bases match TRBD1. Germline CDR1 reads SGDLS; CDR2 reads YYNGEE. The CDR3 is made up of 16 amino acids. The trim removed 4 bases at V and 0 bases at J, leaving 9 bases unmatched.

This rearrangement joins TRBV4-2 to TRBJ1-4; the D is unclear. In germline, CDR1 is LGHNA, CDR2 YNFKEQ. The ends were cut back, 1 base at V and 5 bases at J, with 11 bases in the middle. This CDR3 spans 15 amino acids. The CDR3 coding sequence is TGTGCCAGCAGCCAAGTTTATGGCAAGAATGAAAAACTGTTTTTT. This encodes CASSQVYGKNEKLFF.

The chain couples TRBV19 to TRBJ2-7, with a tentative D call TRBD2 (6 bases). V was pared by 3 bases and J by 2 bases, with 14 bases between. The germline gives CDR1 LNHDA, CDR2 SQIVND (reference sequence). The CDR3 is 15 amino acids. The CDR3: CASSIILAPTYEQYF. The CDR3 DNA follows: TGTGCCAGTAGTATTATCCTAGCGCCTACCTACGAGCAGTACTTC. Full variable domain (remainder filled in from reference TRBV19 and TRBJ2-7): DGGITQSPKYLFRKEGQNVTLSCEQNLNHDAMYWYRQDPGQGLRLIYYSQIVNDFQKGDIAEGYSVSREKKESFPLTVTSAQKNPTAFYLCASSIILAPTYEQYFGPGTRLTVT.

The chain links TRBV5-6 to TRBJ1-5; TRBD1 matches 7 bases. Germline lookup yields CDR1 SGHDT and CDR2 YYEEEE. The CDR3 length is 16 residues. The V and J ends lost 10 bases and 0 bases, in that order; junction bases with no gene match: 13. Here the CDR3 reads CARRGQRCYSNQPQHF. Here the CDR3 DNA reads TGTGCCCGAAGGGGACAGCGTTGTTATAGCAATCAGCCCCAGCATTTT. The full variable domain, in which reference TRBV5-6 and TRBJ1-5 provide the parts outside the CDR3, is DAGVTQSPTHLIKTRGQQVTLRCSPKSGHDTVSWYQQALGQGPQFIFQYYEEEERQRGNFPDRFSGHQFPNYSSELNVNALLLGDSALYLCARRGQRCYSNQPQHFGDGTRLSIL.

CDR3 bases: TGTGCCAGTAGTATAGGGACAGGTTCACCTGAAGCTTTCTTT. Translated, it gives CASSIGTGSPEAFF. The rearrangement joins TRBV19 to TRBJ1-1, with 7 bases that match TRBD1. The V gene end was trimmed by 1 base and the J gene end by 6 bases; junction bases not matched to a gene: 5. Germline V gives CDR1 LNHDA, CDR2 SQIVND (reference sequence). The CDR3 has 14 residues.

This clone was picked up one time. V and J are TRBV21-1 and TRBJ1-3; the D segment call TRBD1 is taken from the table without a DNA check. TRBV21-1 is deemed a pseudogene. The CDR3 contains 18 residues. The CDR3 DNA follows: TGTGCCAGCAGCAAATCGCCGGGACAGGGGGCGTATGGAAACACCATATATTTT. It codes for CASSKSPGQGAYGNTIYF.